Ten or more counts support the clone carrying this T cell receptor beta chain. Its target is not known. As part of library construction, unique molecular identifiers were attached to individual cDNA molecules. TCRdb re-analysed the 5' RACE reads in MiXCR, keeping a single row per CDR3 protein. The table records nearly 50,000 distinct CDR3 sequences, about 6.2% of them present only once. The data are from a study of early T cells in non-severe SARS-CoV-2 infection. Study observations and caveats: Anti-spike CD8 responses were favored in VDJdb matching, and private and CD4 specificities were missed.

The CDR3 runs to 19 residues. Germline V gene data show CDR1 as DFQATT and CDR2 as SNEGSKA (reference sequence). V shed 0 bases and J 5 bases; nucleotides not matched to a gene: 16. This TCR came from an adult who was a healthcare worker with PCR-confirmed SARS-CoV-2 infection or an uninfected control (not recorded which). The material sequenced was whole blood, taken at baseline. The rearrangement uses TRBV20-1 and TRBJ2-1; 10 bases map to TRBD2. CDR3 DNA: TGCAGTGCTAGAGACACCTCTTCCCTAAGCGGGAGGGCCAACAATGAGCAGTTCTTC. It specifies CSARDTSSLSGRANNEQFF.